Listed below are T cell receptor beta chains from one sample, sequenced in a study of blood T cell repertoires in COVID-19. Assay used: immunoSEQ multiplex PCR; TCRdb lists only in-frame clones, some missing. The table has 350,000 or so clones, roughly 90% seen once. Sequencing used PBMCs or T cells enriched from blood (not recorded which). These receptors all come from a woman under 40 who had been exposed to COVID-19. Each CDR3 is given with its conserved first and last residue. D genes are given only for firm matches. Part of the rows lack a size; the others show once, few, many or a class for expanded clones.

TRBV7-3	-	-	TRBJ2-7	TGTGCCAGCAGCTTATTCGTCGGCTCCTACGAGCAGTACTTC	CASSLFVGSYEQYF
TRBV15	-	TRBD1	TRBJ1-1	TGTGCCACCAGCAGAGGTACAGGGGCGGGCACTGAAGCTTTCTTT	CATSRGTGAGTEAFF
TRBV4-1	once	TRBD1	TRBJ1-5	TGCGCCAGCAGCCCCGGGGACAGACAGGGGAATCAGCCCCAGCATTTT	CASSPGDRQGNQPQHF
TRBV5-1	-	TRBD1	TRBJ2-6	TGCGCCAGCAGCTTGGGGGACAGACTATCTGGGGCCAACGTCCTGACTTTC	CASSLGDRLSGANVLTF
TRBV7-7	-	TRBD2	TRBJ2-1	TGTGCTAGCAGCCTACGGGAGGGCCTGGGACACAATGAGCAGTTCTTC	CASSLREGLGHNEQFF
TRBV3-1/TRBV3-2	once	-	TRBJ2-1	TGTGCCAGCAGCCAAGAAGGTCACAGGTACAATGAGCAGTTCTTC	CASSQEGHRYNEQFF
TRBV9	-	-	TRBJ2-1	TGTGCCAGCAGCCCCCTAGGACAGACTTACAATGAGCAGTTCTTC	CASSPLGQTYNEQFF
TRBV4-1	-	TRBD1	TRBJ1-2	TGCGCCAGCAGCCCAGACCGGGGACAGCTTTATGGCTACACCTTC	CASSPDRGQLYGYTF
TRBV20-1	-	-	TRBJ2-7	TGCAGTGCTAGTCGGGTCGGGAACTCCTACGAGCAGTACTTC	CSASRVGNSYEQYF
TRBV7-3	-	TRBD2	TRBJ2-3	TGTGCCAGCAGCCTAGCGGGAGGCTCGGATACGCAGTATTTT	CASSLAGGSDTQYF
TRBV28	-	-	TRBJ1-6	TGTGCCAGCAGTTTAGCGGGGGGGGCATCACCCCTCCACTTT	CASSLAGGASPLHF
TRBV7-9	-	TRBD1	TRBJ2-3	TGTGCCAGCAGCCTACTGCCGGGACAGGCCACAGATACGCAGTATTTT	CASSLLPGQATDTQYF
TRBV14	-	TRBD2	TRBJ2-7	TGTGCCAGCAGCCAAGACCCCCGACTAGCGGGAGAAGAGGAGCAGTACTTC	CASSQDPRLAGEEEQYF
TRBV7-3	-	TRBD2	TRBJ2-1	TGTGCCAGCAGCTTAATAGCGGGGGGGAACTACAATGAGCAGTTCTTC	CASSLIAGGNYNEQFF
TRBV28	-	TRBD2	TRBJ2-7	TGTGCCAGCAGTTTAGCCCCTAGCGGGATTTCCTACGAGCAGTACTTC	CASSLAPSGISYEQYF
TRBV19	-	-	TRBJ2-7	TGTGCCAGTAGTACCCGACTCTACTACGAGCAGTACTTC	CASSTRLYYEQYF
TRBV28	-	-	TRBJ2-1	TGTGCCAGCAGAGACTCACTAGTTCTTGAGCAGTTCTTC	CASRDSLVLEQFF
TRBV19	-	TRBD1	TRBJ1-1	TGTGCCAGTAGCCAACTAAGGGGGCGGGGAAGCCCTGAAGCTTTCTTT	CASSQLRGRGSPEAFF
TRBV7-3	once	TRBD2	TRBJ2-2	TGTGCCAGCAGCTTATCAGCGGGGGACACCGGGGAGCTGTTTTTT	CASSLSAGDTGELFF
TRBV24-1	-	TRBD1	TRBJ2-3	TGTGCCACCAGTGAGGCAGGGGGCCTAGATACGCAGTATTTT	CATSEAGGLDTQYF
TRBV4-2	-	TRBD2	TRBJ2-7	TGTGCCAGCAGCCAAGGGCTAGCGGGAGGCATTTCGGGATCAAAGCAGTACTTC	CASSQGLAGGISGSKQYF
TRBV21-1	-	-	TRBJ2-7	TGTGCCAGCAGCAACTCACCGGGACAGGGTAGCTACGAGCAGTACTTC	CASSNSPGQGSYEQYF